One and the same sample provided the 7 T cell receptor beta chains below, sequenced in a study of blood T cell repertoires in COVID-19. The method was immunoSEQ multiplex PCR; TCRdb's version includes in-frame clones alone and lacks a portion of them. There are approximately 76,000 clones in the sample; about 80% occur only once, and roughly 35% lies in the top ten. Sequenced sample: peripheral blood. The receptors here all came from a woman between 65 and 79 years old with acute or convalescent COVID-19.

The V gene is TRBV5-6, the J gene TRBJ1-1, with D uncertain. The CDR3 consists of 14 residues. The germline gives CDR1 SGHDT, CDR2 YYEEEE. Trimming removed 3 bases at V and 1 base at J, with 10 bases between. CDR3 sequence (DNA): TGTGCCAGCAGCTCGGAAGGCGGGAACACTGAAGCTTTCTTT. It encodes CASSSEGGNTEAFF.

The chain has TRBV19 and TRBJ1-1; a weak D match, TRBD1 (5 bases). From germline, CDR1 is LNHDA and CDR2 SQIVND (reference sequence). This CDR3 contains 13 residues. With 7 bases removed from V and 1 base from J, the gap between germline ends came to 10 bases. CDR3 loop: CASTLGQNTEAFF. DNA for the CDR3: TGTGCCAGTACCCTAGGACAGAACACTGAAGCTTTCTTT.

This clone was observed once. This sequence joins TRBV7-2 and TRBJ2-1; 9 nucleotides agree with TRBD2. The J segment lost 2 bases and the V segment lost 2 bases, leaving 4 bases of the junction unmatched. CDR1 and CDR2 (germline): SGHTA, FQGNSA. The length of the CDR3 is 16 residues. This chain's CDR3 is CASSLSGGGAYNEQFF. The CDR3, as DNA: TGTGCCAGCAGCTTATCAGGCGGGGGGGCCTACAATGAGCAGTTCTTC.

The chain combines TRBV6-1 with TRBJ2-7; D may be TRBD2 (6 bases). Germline V gene data show CDR1 as MNHNS and CDR2 as SASEGT. V dropped 5 bases and J dropped 0 bases, with 8 bases sitting between them. The CDR3 extends over 13 amino acids. The CDR3 loop is CASSLADSYEQYF. Here the CDR3 DNA reads TGTGCCAGCAGTTTAGCGGACTCCTACGAGCAGTACTTC.

V usage is TRBV19 and J usage is TRBJ1-2, with TRBD1 matching over 8 bases. The CDR3 consists of 12 residues. The trim removed 9 bases at V and 2 bases at J, leaving 2 bases unmatched. In germline, CDR1 is LNHDA, CDR2 SQIVND (reference sequence). The DNA for the CDR3 is TGTGCCAGCCGGACAGGGAACTATGGCTACACCTTC. This translates into CASRTGNYGYTF.

The chain carries TRBV11-3 and TRBJ1-3; D may be TRBD1 (6 bases). Between the trimmed V and J ends, which lost 4 bases and 1 base, there was a span of 17 bases. Germline loops: CDR1 SGHNT, CDR2 YENEEA. The CDR3 totals 17 residues. CDR3 amino acids: CASSSEGGARSGNTIYF. The CDR3 region has the DNA TGTGCCAGCAGCTCCGAGGGGGGGGCGCGATCTGGAAACACCATATATTTT. The entire variable domain, with the rest obtained from reference TRBV11-3 and TRBJ1-3, is as follows: EAGVVQSPRYKIIEKKQPVAFWCNPISGHNTLYWYLQNLGQGPELLIRYENEEAVDDSQLPKDRFSAERLKGVDSTLKIQPAELGDSAVYLCASSSEGGARSGNTIYFGEGSWLTVV.

V is TRBV7-2 and J is TRBJ2-7; 8 positions match TRBD2. The length of the CDR3 is 14 residues. V lost 5 bases and J lost 3; bases outside the gene matches: 6. Germline-derived CDR1 and CDR2 are SGHTA and FQGNSA. CDR3 loop: CASSPGLGLYEQYF. The CDR3 DNA is TGTGCCAGCAGCCCGGGACTAGGCCTCTACGAGCAGTACTTC.